This T cell receptor (beta chain) was sequenced for a study of blood T cell repertoires in COVID-19. Study at large: Spain, Italy and the United States supplied samples that represented acute and convalescent COVID-19. From T cells, B-cell-depleted T cells, or PBMCs came the material, which was cDNA or gDNA.

The CDR3 is 17 residues long. Germline assignment: CDR1 KGHSH and CDR2 LQKENI. The V gene end was trimmed by 6 bases and the J gene end by 3 bases; junction bases not matched to a gene: 7. Original methodology: Nucleated cell counts were estimated from reference gene primer amplification. Assay used: immunoSEQ multiplex PCR; TCRdb lists only in-frame clones, some missing. V and J calls and clone size are given by that table; D and trimming were obtained from the DNA. The sample shows around 220,000 clones, around 80% of them seen only once. This receptor was identified in a man between 25 and 39 years old with active or convalescent COVID-19. The chain is built from TRBV18 and TRBJ2-3; 15 nucleotides agree with TRBD2. Sequenced material: peripheral blood. In DNA form, the CDR3 reads TGTGCCAGCTCGCCTCCGGGACTAGCGGGAGGTACAGATACGCAGTATTTT. It codes for CASSPPGLAGGTDTQYF.